This entry is about one T cell receptor (beta chain). The antigen remains unidentified. The data stem from a study of cytomegalovirus exposure and HLA in healthy donors. Turning to the study itself: About 85 million unique TCRs from HLA-typed donors were held in an early release of data.

The PCR contained 60 Vbeta and 13 Jbeta primers. Data came from immunoSEQ multiplex PCR; TCRdb stores just in-frame clones and leaves some out. The sample holds 200,000 to 250,000 clones; approximately 79% are singletons and the top ten take 0.2% to 0.25%. Findings of the study overall: Productive status was seen about 87% or about 30% of the time for most TCR beta V segments in an earlier analysis.

V was pared by 11 bases and J by 4 bases, with 14 bases between. CDR3 length equals 12 residues. Germline assignment: CDR1 SNHLY and CDR2 FYNNEI. This sequence joins TRBV2 and TRBJ1-1; D remains ambiguous. Sequencing used PBMCs. The sequence came from a girl aged 2 to 9 in good health and CMV-seronegative. This chain's CDR3 is CAVKNGTTEAFF. CDR3 sequence (DNA): TGTGCCGTCAAAAACGGTACCACTGAAGCTTTCTTT.